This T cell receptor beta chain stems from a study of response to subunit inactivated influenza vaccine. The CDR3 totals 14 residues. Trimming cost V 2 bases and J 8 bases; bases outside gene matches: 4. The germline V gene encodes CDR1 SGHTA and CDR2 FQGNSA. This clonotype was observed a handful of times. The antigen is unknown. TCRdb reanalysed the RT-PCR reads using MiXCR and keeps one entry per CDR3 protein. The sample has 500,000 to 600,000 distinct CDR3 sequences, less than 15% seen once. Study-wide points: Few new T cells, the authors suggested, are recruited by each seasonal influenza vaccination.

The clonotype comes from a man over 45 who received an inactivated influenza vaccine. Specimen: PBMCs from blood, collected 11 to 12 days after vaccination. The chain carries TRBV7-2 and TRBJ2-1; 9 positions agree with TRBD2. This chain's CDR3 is CASSLLGTSYEQFF. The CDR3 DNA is TGTGCCAGCAGCTTATTAGGGACTAGCTATGAGCAGTTCTTC.